A selection of T cell receptor beta chains follows, all from one sample in a study of Graves' ophthalmopathy and Graves' hyperthyroidism. In TCRdb, the multiplex PCR reads were re-called with MiXCR into one record per CDR3 protein. This table has 300,000 to 400,000 distinct CDR3 sequences, roughly 17% appearing once. The sequenced material came from peripheral blood. These receptors were obtained from an adult woman with stable Graves' hyperthyroidism. Each CDR3 is given with its conserved first and last residue. D genes are given only for firm matches. Size values are once, few and many counts, or a class for expanded clones, and some rows have none.

DNA,CDR3,V,length,D,J,size
TGCAGTGCTAGAGGGGGGACAGGCAGGATGGATGGCTACACCTTC,CSARGGTGRMDGYTF,TRBV20-1,15,TRBD1,TRBJ1-2,.
TGTGCCAGCAGAAAGACTAGCGGGATCTACGAGCAGTACTTC,CASRKTSGIYEQYF,TRBV27,14,TRBD2,TRBJ2-7,.
TGTGCCAGCAGCTTTAGCCACGAGCACTACTTC,CASSFSHEHYF,TRBV11-3,11,.,TRBJ2-7,.
TGCAGCGTTGCCAGGGAGAACACCGGGGAGCTGTTTTTT,CSVARENTGELFF,TRBV29-1,13,.,TRBJ2-2,many
TGTGCCAGCAGCTTAGACGCAGGATCTCAAGAGACCCAGTACTTC,CASSLDAGSQETQYF,TRBV7-9,15,.,TRBJ2-5,.
TGCAGTGCTAGAGGATGGACAGACTCTGGAAACACCATATATTTT,CSARGWTDSGNTIYF,TRBV20-1,15,.,TRBJ1-3,.
TGTGCCAGCAGCATCATAACCGGGGAGCTGTTTTTT,CASSIITGELFF,TRBV28,12,.,TRBJ2-2,many
TGTGCCAGCATATTAGAAGGCCCAGAGACCCAGTACTTC,CASILEGPETQYF,TRBV2,13,.,TRBJ2-5,many
TGTGCCATCAGTGGGGGCCAGGGCACCGGGGAGCTGTTTTTT,CAISGGQGTGELFF,TRBV10-3,14,.,TRBJ2-2,few
TGTGCCAGCGGGGTGGGGTCCTACGAGCAGTACTTC,CASGVGSYEQYF,TRBV12-3/TRBV12-4,12,.,TRBJ2-7,many
TGTGCCAGCAGCCATTTGGGGGCAGACAGTTACGAGCAGTACTTC,CASSHLGADSYEQYF,TRBV3-1,15,.,TRBJ2-7,few
TGTGCCAGCACCACCTTGGGCGGGGGTTCAGATACCCAGTACTTC,CASTTLGGGSDTQYF,TRBV6-1,15,TRBD2,TRBJ2-5,.